This T cell receptor (beta chain) was identified in a study of T cell clonotyping in hematopoietic cell transplantation. Overall study context: Cytoreduction preceded collection of pretransplant recipient samples.

Notes on the study in general: Few recipient clonotypes overlapped donors; over 95% were de novo at given depth. Recipient TCR diversity dropped after transplant; expanded clonotypes rose from day 30 to 180.

Details on this clone: The antigen remains unidentified.

Time point given: recipient sample about 28 days before transplant, after cytoreduction. Samples: about 28 days before transplant, then days 30, 100 and 180 after. Germline V CDR1 and CDR2: SGDLS, YYNGEE. The CDR3 spans 13 residues. V shed 0 bases and J shed 11 bases, with 9 bases lying between them. Data came from immunoSEQ multiplex PCR; TCRdb stores just in-frame clones and leaves some out. The table has about 9,000 clones, around four fifths seen once. The chain has TRBV9 and TRBJ1-6; no clear D. The sample here was peripheral blood mononuclear cells, taken before stem cell transplant. The TCR sequence derives from a man between 60 and 75 years old with acute myeloid leukemia. Some clones in this sample may be carry-over from other donors' samples. The CDR3: CASSVGLSTPLHF. The DNA of the CDR3 is TGTGCCAGCAGCGTAGGCCTAAGTACACCCCTCCACTTT.